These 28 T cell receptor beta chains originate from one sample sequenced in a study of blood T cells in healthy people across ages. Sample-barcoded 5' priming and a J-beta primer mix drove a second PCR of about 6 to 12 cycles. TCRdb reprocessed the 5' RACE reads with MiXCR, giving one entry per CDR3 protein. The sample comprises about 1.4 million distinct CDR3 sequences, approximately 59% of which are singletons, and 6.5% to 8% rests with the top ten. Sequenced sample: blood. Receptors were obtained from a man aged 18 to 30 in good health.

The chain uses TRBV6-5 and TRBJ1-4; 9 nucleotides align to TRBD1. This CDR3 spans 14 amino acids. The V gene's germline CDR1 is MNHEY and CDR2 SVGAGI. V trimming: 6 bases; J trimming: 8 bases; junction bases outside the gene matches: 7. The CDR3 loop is CASRLTGGNEKLFF. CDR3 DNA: TGTGCCAGCAGGCTCACAGGGGGCAACGAAAAACTGTTTTTT.

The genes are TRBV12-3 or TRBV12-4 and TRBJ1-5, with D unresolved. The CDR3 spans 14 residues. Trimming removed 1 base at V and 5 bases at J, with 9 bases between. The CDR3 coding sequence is TGTGCCAGCAGTTTAGATCTGGGAGATCAGCCCCAGCATTTT. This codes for CASSLDLGDQPQHF.

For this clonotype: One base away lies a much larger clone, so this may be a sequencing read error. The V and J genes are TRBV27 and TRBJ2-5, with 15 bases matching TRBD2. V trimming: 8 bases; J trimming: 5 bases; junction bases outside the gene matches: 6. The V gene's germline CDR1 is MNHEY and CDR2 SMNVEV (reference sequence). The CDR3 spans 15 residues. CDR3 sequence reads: CASGRGLAGGETQYF. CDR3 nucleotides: TGTGCCAGCGGGCGTGGACTAGCGGGAGGGGAGACCCAGTACTTC.

In DNA, the CDR3 is TGTGCCAGCAGCTTAGTGGACACGGAATCTTTCTTT. Encoded protein: CASSLVDTESFF. The chain combines TRBV7-8 with TRBJ1-1; possibly TRBD1 for D (5 bases). V dropped 1 base and J dropped 12 bases, with 12 bases sitting between them. The V gene's germline CDR1 is SGHVS and CDR2 FQNEAQ. This CDR3 region has 12 residues.

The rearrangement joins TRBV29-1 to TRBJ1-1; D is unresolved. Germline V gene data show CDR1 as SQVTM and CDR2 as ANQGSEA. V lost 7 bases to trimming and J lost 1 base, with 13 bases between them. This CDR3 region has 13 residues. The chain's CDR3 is CSAAGTRNTEAFF. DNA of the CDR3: TGCAGCGCCGCAGGCACAAGGAACACTGAAGCTTTCTTT.

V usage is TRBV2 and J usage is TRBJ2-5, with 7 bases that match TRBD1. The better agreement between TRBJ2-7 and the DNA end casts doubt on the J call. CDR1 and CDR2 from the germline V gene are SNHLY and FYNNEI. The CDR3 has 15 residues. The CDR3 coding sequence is TGTGCCAGCTCGGGGAAAGACAGGGCTCCTTACGAGCAGTACTTC. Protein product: CASSGKDRAPYEQYF.

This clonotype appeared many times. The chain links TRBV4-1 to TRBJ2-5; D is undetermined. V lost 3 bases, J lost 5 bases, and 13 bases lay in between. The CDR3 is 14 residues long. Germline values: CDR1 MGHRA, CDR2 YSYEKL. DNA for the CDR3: TGCGCCAGCAGCCATCCGGGCCTAACGGAGACCCAGTACTTC. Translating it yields CASSHPGLTETQYF.

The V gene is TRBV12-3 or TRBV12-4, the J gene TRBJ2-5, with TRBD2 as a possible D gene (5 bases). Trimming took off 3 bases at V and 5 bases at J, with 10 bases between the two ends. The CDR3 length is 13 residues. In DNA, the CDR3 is TGTGCCAGCAGTTTGTGGGAGAGGGAGACCCAGTACTTC. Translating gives CASSLWERETQYF.

CDR3: CASSYRGGLTDTQYF. The DNA of the CDR3 is TGTGCCAGCAGCTACAGGGGTGGTCTCACAGATACGCAGTATTTT. The gene calls are TRBV11-2 and TRBJ2-3; 7 bases match TRBD1. There are 15 residues in the CDR3. The germline V gene encodes CDR1 SGHAT and CDR2 FQNNGV. The junction had 6 bases not matched to a gene; V was cut back by 4 bases and J by 2 bases.

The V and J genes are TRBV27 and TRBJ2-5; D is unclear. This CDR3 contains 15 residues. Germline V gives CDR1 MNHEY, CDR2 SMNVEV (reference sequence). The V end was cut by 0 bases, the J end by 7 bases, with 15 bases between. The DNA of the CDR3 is TGTGCCAGCAGTTTATCGTTGGCCGTTCTGGGGACCCAGTACTTC. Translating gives CASSLSLAVLGTQYF.

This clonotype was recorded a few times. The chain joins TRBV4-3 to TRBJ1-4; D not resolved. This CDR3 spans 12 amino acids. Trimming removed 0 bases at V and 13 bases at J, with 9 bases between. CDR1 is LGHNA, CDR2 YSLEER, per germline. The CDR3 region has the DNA TGCGCCAGCAGCCAAGACAGGTCCCTACTGTTTTTT. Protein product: CASSQDRSLLFF.

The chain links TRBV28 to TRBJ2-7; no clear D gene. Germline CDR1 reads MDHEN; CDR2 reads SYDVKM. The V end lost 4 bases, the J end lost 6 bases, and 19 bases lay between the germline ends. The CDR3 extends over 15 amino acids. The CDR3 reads CASSSIVRRAREQYF. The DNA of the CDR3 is TGTGCCAGCAGTTCCATCGTCCGACGGGCGCGCGAGCAGTACTTC.

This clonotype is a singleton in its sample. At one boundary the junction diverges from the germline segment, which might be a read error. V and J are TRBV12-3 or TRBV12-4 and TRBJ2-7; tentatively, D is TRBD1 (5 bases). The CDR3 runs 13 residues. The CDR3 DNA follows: TGTGCCATCAGTACCAGGGAAACCAGCGAGCAGTACTTC. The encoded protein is CAISTRETSEQYF.

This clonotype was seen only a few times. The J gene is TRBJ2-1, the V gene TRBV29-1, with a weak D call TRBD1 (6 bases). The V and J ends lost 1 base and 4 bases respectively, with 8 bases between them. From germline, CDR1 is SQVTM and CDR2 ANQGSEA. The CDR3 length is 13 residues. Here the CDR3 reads CSVEVRGYNEQFF. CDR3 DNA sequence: TGCAGCGTTGAAGTCAGGGGTTACAATGAGCAGTTCTTC.

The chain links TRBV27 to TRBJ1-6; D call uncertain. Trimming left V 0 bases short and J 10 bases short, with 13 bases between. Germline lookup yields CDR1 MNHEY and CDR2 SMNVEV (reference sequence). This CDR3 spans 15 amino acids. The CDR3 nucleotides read TGTGCCAGCAGTTTATCTCGCAGGTCGTACTCACCCCTCCACTTT. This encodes CASSLSRRSYSPLHF.

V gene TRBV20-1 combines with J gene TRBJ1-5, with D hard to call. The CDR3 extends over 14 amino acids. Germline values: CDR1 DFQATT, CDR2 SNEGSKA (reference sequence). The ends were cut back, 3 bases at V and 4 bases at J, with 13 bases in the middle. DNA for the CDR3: TGCAGTGCTAGTACCAGGCCCCTTAATCAGCCCCAGCATTTT. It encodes CSASTRPLNQPQHF.

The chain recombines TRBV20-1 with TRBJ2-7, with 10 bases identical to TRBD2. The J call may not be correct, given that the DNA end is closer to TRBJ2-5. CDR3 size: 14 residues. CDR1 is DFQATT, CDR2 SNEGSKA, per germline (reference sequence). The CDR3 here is CSAREASGRETQYF. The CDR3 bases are TGCAGTGCTAGAGAGGCTAGCGGGAGAGAGACCCAGTACTTC.

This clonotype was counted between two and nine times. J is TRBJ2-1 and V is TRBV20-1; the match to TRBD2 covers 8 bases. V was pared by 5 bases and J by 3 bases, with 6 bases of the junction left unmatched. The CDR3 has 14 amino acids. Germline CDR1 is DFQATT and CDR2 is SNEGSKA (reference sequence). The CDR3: CSARRREDYNEQFF. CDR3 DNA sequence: TGCAGTGCTCGACGGCGGGAGGACTACAATGAGCAGTTCTTC.

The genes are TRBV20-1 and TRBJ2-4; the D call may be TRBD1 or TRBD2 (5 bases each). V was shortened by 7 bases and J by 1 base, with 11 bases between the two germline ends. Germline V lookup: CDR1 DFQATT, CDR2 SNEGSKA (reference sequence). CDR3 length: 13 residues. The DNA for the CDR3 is TGCAGTGTCCCGGGACGGGCCAAAAACATTCAGTACTTC. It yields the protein CSVPGRAKNIQYF.

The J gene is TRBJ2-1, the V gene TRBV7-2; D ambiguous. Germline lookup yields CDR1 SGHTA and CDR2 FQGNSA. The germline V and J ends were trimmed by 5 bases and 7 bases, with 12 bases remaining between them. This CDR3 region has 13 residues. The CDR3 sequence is CASSLGEGNEQFF. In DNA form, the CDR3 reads TGTGCCAGCAGCCTGGGTGAAGGGAATGAGCAGTTCTTC.

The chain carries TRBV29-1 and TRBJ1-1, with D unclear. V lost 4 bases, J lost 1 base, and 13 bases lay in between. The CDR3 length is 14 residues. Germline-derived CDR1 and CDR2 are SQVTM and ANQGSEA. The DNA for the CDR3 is TGCAGCGTTGGAAGCCCACGGAGGAACACTGAAGCTTTCTTT. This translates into CSVGSPRRNTEAFF.

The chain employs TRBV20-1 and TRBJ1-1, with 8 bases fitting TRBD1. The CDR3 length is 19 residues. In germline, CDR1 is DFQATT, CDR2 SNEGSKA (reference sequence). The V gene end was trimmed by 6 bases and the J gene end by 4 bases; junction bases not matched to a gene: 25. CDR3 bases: TGCAGTGCGCCCCAACAGAGGACAAGGTGGGTCACAGGGGGCACTGAAGCTTTCTTT. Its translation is CSAPQQRTRWVTGGTEAFF.

The CDR3 nucleotides read TGCAGTGCAAGACAGGGCCAAGAGACCCAGTACTTC. This gives the protein CSARQGQETQYF. J is TRBJ2-5 and V is TRBV20-1, with 7 bases identical to TRBD1. The V and J ends lost 6 bases and 1 base, in that order; junction bases with no gene match: 2. CDR1 is DFQATT, CDR2 SNEGSKA, per germline (reference sequence). The length of the CDR3 is 12 residues.

CDR3 residues: CASSQEGPYGYTF. The DNA for the CDR3 is TGCGCCAGCAGCCAAGAAGGCCCTTATGGCTACACCTTC. V is TRBV4-1 and J is TRBJ1-2; no clear D. V shed 0 bases and J shed 5 bases, with 7 bases lying between them. CDR3 length: 13 amino acids. Germline loops: CDR1 MGHRA, CDR2 YSYEKL.

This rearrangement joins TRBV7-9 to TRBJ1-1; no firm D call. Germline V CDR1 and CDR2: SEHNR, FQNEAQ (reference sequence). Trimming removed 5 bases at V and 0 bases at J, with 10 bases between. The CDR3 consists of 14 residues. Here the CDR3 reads CASSPVSVNTEAFF. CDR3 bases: TGTGCCAGCAGCCCTGTCTCGGTGAACACTGAAGCTTTCTTT.

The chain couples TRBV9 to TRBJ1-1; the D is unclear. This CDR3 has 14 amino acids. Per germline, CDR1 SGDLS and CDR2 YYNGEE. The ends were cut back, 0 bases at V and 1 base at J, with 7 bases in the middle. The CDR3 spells CASSVASANTEAFF. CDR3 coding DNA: TGTGCCAGCAGCGTAGCTTCGGCGAACACTGAAGCTTTCTTT.

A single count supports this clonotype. CDR3 nucleotides: TGCAGCGTTGGAGGGTTTGGTCAGCCCCAGCATTTT. It codes for CSVGGFGQPQHF. V gene TRBV29-1 combines with J gene TRBJ1-5; no clear D gene. Germline V gene sequence: CDR1 SQVTM, CDR2 ANQGSEA. The V end was cut by 4 bases, the J end by 6 bases, with 10 bases between. This CDR3 has 12 residues.

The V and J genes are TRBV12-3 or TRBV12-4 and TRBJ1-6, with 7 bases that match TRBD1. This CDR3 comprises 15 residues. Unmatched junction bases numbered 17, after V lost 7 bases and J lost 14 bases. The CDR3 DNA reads TGTGCCAGCATTGAGGGGTCAGGCAGCAGGGGGGCCCTCCACTTT. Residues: CASIEGSGSRGALHF.